These T cell receptor beta chains were read from a single sample in a study of blood T cell repertoires in COVID-19. The assay was immunoSEQ multiplex PCR, and TCRdb's table has in-frame clones only and misses some. The profile shows over 200,000 clones, roughly 83% of them singletons. Sequencing input: peripheral blood. These receptor sequences come from a man in his forties or fifties with acute or convalescent COVID-19. CDR3s include the opening cysteine and the closing phenylalanine or tryptophan. D genes are given only for firm matches. Part of the rows lack a size; the others show once, few, many or a class for expanded clones.

V gene,clone size,J gene,D gene,CDR3 protein,CDR3 DNA
TRBV4-2,once,TRBJ1-2,TRBD1,CASSHPSGQGGGYTF,TGTGCCAGCAGCCATCCCTCGGGACAGGGGGGTGGCTACACCTTC
TRBV27,-,TRBJ1-5,-,CASSLDKGSPQHF,TGTGCCAGCAGTTTGGACAAGGGCTCTCCCCAGCATTTT
TRBV4-2,-,TRBJ1-4,TRBD1,CASSERGRRVEKLFF,TGTGCCAGCAGCGAGAGGGGGCGCCGGGTTGAAAAACTGTTTTTT
TRBV6-4,-,TRBJ2-1,TRBD1,CASSRGGQGRDEQFF,TGTGCCAGCAGTAGAGGGGGACAGGGTCGGGATGAGCAGTTCTTC
TRBV6-6,-,TRBJ1-5,-,CASLRGDNNQPQHF,TGTGCCAGCCTAAGGGGCGATAACAATCAGCCCCAGCATTTT
TRBV19,-,TRBJ1-2,TRBD1,CASSLTGTGGWNYGYTF,TGTGCCAGTAGTCTAACCGGGACAGGGGGCTGGAACTATGGCTACACCTTC
TRBV9,-,TRBJ1-6,-,CASSVGLFGGQSSHSPLHF,TGTGCCAGCAGCGTAGGTTTATTTGGTGGGCAGTCATCCCATTCACCCCTCCACTTT
TRBV3-1/TRBV3-2,-,TRBJ1-1,-,CASSHSREAFF,TGTGCCAGCAGCCATAGCAGAGAAGCTTTCTTT
TRBV27,-,TRBJ2-1,TRBD2,CASSSDPRTSGRRNEQFF,TGTGCCAGCAGTTCCGACCCTCGGACTAGCGGGAGGAGGAATGAGCAGTTCTTC
TRBV10-3,-,TRBJ2-7,TRBD2,CAISDFEREMGEQYF,TGTGCCATCAGTGATTTCGAGCGGGAGATGGGGGAGCAGTACTTC
TRBV5-5,-,TRBJ1-1,TRBD1,CASSIQGDTEAFF,TGTGCCAGCAGCATACAGGGGGACACTGAAGCTTTCTTT
TRBV7-6,-,TRBJ1-3,TRBD1,CASSHNRGPSGNTIYF,TGTGCCAGCAGCCACAACAGGGGGCCTTCTGGAAACACCATATATTTT
TRBV9,-,TRBJ1-2,-,CASSVDTNYGYTF,TGTGCCAGCAGCGTAGACACCAACTATGGCTACACCTTC
TRBV11-3,-,TRBJ2-7,-,CASSLGGRHEQYF,TGTGCCAGCAGCTTAGGGGGGAGGCACGAGCAGTACTTC
TRBV29-1,-,TRBJ2-3,-,CSVAWAGRTDTQYF,TGCAGCGTTGCTTGGGCAGGGAGGACAGATACGCAGTATTTT
TRBV29-1,-,TRBJ1-1,TRBD1,CSVGTGNTEAFF,TGCAGCGTAGGGACAGGGAACACTGAAGCTTTCTTT
TRBV28,-,TRBJ1-1,-,CASGLYTEAFF,TGTGCCAGCGGACTTTACACTGAAGCTTTCTTT
TRBV6-5,-,TRBJ2-3,-,CASSTGLRQSTQYF,TGTGCCAGCAGTACGGGACTCCGGCAGAGTACGCAGTATTTT
TRBV18,-,TRBJ2-7,TRBD1,CASSLTSDRATYEQYF,TGTGCCAGCTCACTCACCTCGGACAGGGCAACCTACGAGCAGTACTTC
TRBV6-1,few,TRBJ1-4,-,CASSDREHNEKLFF,TGTGCCAGCAGTGACCGGGAACATAATGAAAAACTGTTTTTT
TRBV4-2,-,TRBJ1-3,-,CASSQDRSASGNTIYF,TGTGCCAGCAGCCAAGATCGTAGCGCTTCTGGAAACACCATATATTTT
TRBV7-8,-,TRBJ1-1,TRBD1,CASSSEGARGTEAFF,TGTGCCAGCAGCTCGGAGGGGGCGCGGGGCACTGAAGCTTTCTTT
TRBV19,-,TRBJ2-5,-,CASSQYQETQYF,TGTGCCAGTAGTCAGTACCAAGAGACCCAGTACTTC
TRBV5-5,-,TRBJ1-2,-,CASSLADRGYGYTF,TGTGCCAGCAGCTTGGCCGATCGGGGGTATGGCTACACCTTC
TRBV7-9,-,TRBJ1-2,TRBD1,CASSLGTGDTNYGYTF,TGTGCCAGCAGCTTGGGGACAGGAGACACTAACTATGGCTACACCTTC
TRBV30,-,TRBJ2-7,-,CAWTAAASSYEQYF,TGTGCCTGGACGGCGGCAGCCAGCTCCTACGAGCAGTACTTC
TRBV19,few,TRBJ1-1,TRBD1,CASSPRQGPVNTEAFF,TGTGCCAGTAGTCCTCGACAGGGACCCGTGAACACTGAAGCTTTCTTT
TRBV5-1,-,TRBJ2-1,TRBD2,CASSFGLAGGNEQFF,TGCGCCAGCAGCTTCGGACTAGCGGGAGGCAATGAGCAGTTCTTC
TRBV7-2,-,TRBJ1-2,-,CASSSQAEMYNYGYTF,TGTGCCAGCAGCTCCCAGGCAGAGATGTATAACTATGGCTACACCTTC
TRBV19,-,TRBJ2-2,-,CASSIRQGGTGELFF,TGTGCCAGTAGTATTCGGCAGGGGGGCACCGGGGAGCTGTTTTTT
TRBV29-1,-,TRBJ1-1,TRBD1,CSAFQDRASTEAFF,TGCAGTGCCTTTCAGGACAGGGCGAGTACTGAAGCTTTCTTT
TRBV5-1,-,TRBJ1-1,-,CASSLGGQGAEAFF,TGCGCCAGCAGCCTTGGGGGACAAGGGGCTGAAGCTTTCTTT
TRBV5-6,-,TRBJ2-4,TRBD1,CASSWGQGLDIQYF,TGTGCCAGCAGCTGGGGACAGGGTCTGGACATTCAGTACTTC
TRBV2,-,TRBJ1-4,-,CASRREHEKLFF,TGTGCCAGCAGACGGGAGCATGAAAAACTGTTTTTT
TRBV5-1,-,TRBJ2-2,TRBD1,CASSSMTGGASGELFF,TGCGCCAGCAGCTCGATGACAGGGGGCGCCTCCGGGGAGCTGTTTTTT
TRBV6-5,-,TRBJ2-3,-,CASRDTGAHTDTQYF,TGTGCCAGCAGGGATACAGGAGCACACACAGATACGCAGTATTTT
TRBV5-8,-,TRBJ1-2,-,CASTGGRSDGYTF,TGTGCCAGCACGGGGGGCAGGTCGGATGGCTACACCTTC
TRBV7-9,-,TRBJ1-2,-,CASSPTGNYGYTF,TGTGCCAGCAGCCCGACAGGAAACTATGGCTACACCTTC
TRBV29-1,-,TRBJ2-1,TRBD2,CSVSPGGSSYNEQFF,TGCAGCGTTTCCCCCGGCGGGAGCTCCTACAATGAGCAGTTCTTC
TRBV27,-,TRBJ2-1,TRBD2,CASGKELAGEGFSEQFF,TGTGCCAGCGGCAAAGAATTAGCGGGAGAGGGATTTAGTGAGCAGTTCTTC
TRBV25-1,-,TRBJ2-1,TRBD2,CASSQSGSYNEQFF,TGTGCCAGCAGTCAGAGCGGGAGCTACAATGAGCAGTTCTTC
TRBV5-6,-,TRBJ1-2,-,CASSSRGSSNYGYTF,TGTGCCAGCAGCTCACGGGGGTCGTCTAACTATGGCTACACCTTC
TRBV18,-,TRBJ2-7,TRBD1,CASSPQTGAMGEQYF,TGTGCCAGCTCACCGCAAACAGGGGCAATGGGCGAGCAGTACTTC
TRBV7-2,once,TRBJ2-1,TRBD1,CASSPPGQSSYNEQFF,TGTGCCAGCAGCCCCCCGGGACAGAGCTCCTACAATGAGCAGTTCTTC
TRBV7-7,-,TRBJ2-3,TRBD2,CASSPLAGITTDTQYF,TGTGCCAGCAGCCCTCTAGCGGGAATTACCACAGATACGCAGTATTTT
TRBV5-1,-,TRBJ1-2,TRBD1,CASSVGQGSYGYTF,TGCGCCAGCAGCGTGGGACAGGGGAGCTATGGCTACACCTTC
TRBV4-1,-,TRBJ2-1,TRBD2,CASSQTHLAGVNNEQFF,TGCGCCAGCAGCCAAACCCACTTAGCGGGAGTGAACAATGAGCAGTTCTTC